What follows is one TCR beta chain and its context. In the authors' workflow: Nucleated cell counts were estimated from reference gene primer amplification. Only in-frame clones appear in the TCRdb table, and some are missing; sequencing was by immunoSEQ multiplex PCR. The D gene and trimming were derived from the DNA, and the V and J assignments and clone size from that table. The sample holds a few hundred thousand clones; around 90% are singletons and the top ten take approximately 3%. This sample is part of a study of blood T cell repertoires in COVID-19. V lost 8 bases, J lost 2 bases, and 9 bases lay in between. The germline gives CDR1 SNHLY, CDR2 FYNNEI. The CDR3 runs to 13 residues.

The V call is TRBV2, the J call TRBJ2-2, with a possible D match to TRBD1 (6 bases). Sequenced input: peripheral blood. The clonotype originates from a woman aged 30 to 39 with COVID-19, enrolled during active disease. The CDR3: CASSDSNTGELFF. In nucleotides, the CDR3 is TGTGCCAGCTCGGACAGCAACACCGGGGAGCTGTTTTTT. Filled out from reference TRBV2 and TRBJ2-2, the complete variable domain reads EPEVTQTPSHQVTQMGQEVILRCVPISNHLYFYWYRQILGQKVEFLVSFYNNEISEKSEIFDDQFSVERPDGSNFTLKIRSTKLEDSAMYFCASSDSNTGELFFGEGSRLTVL.